This note documents a single T cell receptor beta chain sequence. What it binds is not known. In germline, CDR1 is LNHDA, CDR2 SQIVND (reference sequence). V lost 3 bases to trimming and J lost 4 bases, with 12 bases between them. The CDR3 consists of 14 residues. Sequencing used immunoSEQ version 4 in survey mode. Assay: immunoSEQ multiplex PCR; the TCRdb copy retains only in-frame clones and omits some. The repertoire includes approximately 44,000 clones, roughly 90% of them detected once, and over 1% sits in the top ten. The record originates from a study of persistence of HIV-infected CD4 T cells. Study summary: Blood samples, up to 180 mL, came from multiple time points, except two leukapheresis donors sampled once.

Anti-CD3/anti-CD28 beads served as a nonspecific positive control stimulus. Sorting of responding CD4+ T cells relied on upregulated CD40 ligand together with CD69. Anti-CD28/CD49d costimulation, CD40-blocking antibody and enfuvirtide were given to CD8-depleted PBMCs for about 17 hours. The clonotype originates from an adult man with HIV who was CMV-seropositive. This material consisted of CD4+ T cells sorted from PBMCs after approximately 19-hour stimulation, taken from a patient who received antiretroviral therapy. The chain couples TRBV19 to TRBJ1-2, with D hard to call. The chain's CDR3 is CASSIPGSPYGYTF. CDR3 bases: TGTGCCAGTAGTATCCCCGGGAGTCCCTATGGCTACACCTTC.